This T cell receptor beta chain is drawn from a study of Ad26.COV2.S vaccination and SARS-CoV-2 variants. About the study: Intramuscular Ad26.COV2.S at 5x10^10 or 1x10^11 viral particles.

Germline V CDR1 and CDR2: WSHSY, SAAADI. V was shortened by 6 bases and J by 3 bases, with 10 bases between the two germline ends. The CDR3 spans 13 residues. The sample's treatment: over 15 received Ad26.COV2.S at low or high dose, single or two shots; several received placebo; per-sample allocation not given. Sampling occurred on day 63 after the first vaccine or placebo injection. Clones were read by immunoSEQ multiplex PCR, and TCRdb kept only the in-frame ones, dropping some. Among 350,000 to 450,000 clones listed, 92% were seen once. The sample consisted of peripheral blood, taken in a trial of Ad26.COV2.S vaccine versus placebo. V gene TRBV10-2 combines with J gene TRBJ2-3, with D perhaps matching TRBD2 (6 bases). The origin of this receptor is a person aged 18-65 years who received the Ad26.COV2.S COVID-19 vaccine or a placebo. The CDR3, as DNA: TGCGCCAGCAGAGTGGGGGGAACAGATACGCAGTATTTT. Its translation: CASRVGGTDTQYF.